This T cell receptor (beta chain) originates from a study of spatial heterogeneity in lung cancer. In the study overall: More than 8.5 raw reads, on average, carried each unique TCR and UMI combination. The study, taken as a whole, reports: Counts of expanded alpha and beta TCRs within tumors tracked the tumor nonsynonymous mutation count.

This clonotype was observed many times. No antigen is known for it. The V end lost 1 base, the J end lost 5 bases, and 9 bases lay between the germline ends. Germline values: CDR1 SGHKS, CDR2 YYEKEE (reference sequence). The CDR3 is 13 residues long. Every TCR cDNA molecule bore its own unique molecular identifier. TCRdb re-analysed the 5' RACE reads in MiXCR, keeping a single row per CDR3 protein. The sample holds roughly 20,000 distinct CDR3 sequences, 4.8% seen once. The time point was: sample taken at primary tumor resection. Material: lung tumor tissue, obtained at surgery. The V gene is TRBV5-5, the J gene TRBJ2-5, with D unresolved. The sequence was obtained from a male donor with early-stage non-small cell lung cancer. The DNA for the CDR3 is TGTGCCAGCAGCTTGAGTCTAAGGGAGACCCAGTACTTC. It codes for CASSLSLRETQYF.